A selection of T cell receptor beta chains follows, all from one sample in a study of OX40 agonist ivuxolimab in advanced cancers. Method: immunoSEQ multiplex PCR; TCRdb's copy keeps in-frame clones and lacks some. The sample carries 15,000 to 20,000 clones, around 60% recorded once. This sample comprised CD4+ or CD8+ T cells sorted from blood, obtained in a trial of the OX40 agonist ivuxolimab. The receptors were sampled from an adult with an advanced solid tumor such as melanoma, head and neck, liver or kidney cancer. Each CDR3 is given with its conserved first and last residue. The D gene is left open where the match is weak. A clone size is listed for some rows: how often the clone was seen (once, few, many), or a class if it is expanded.

size | J | D | V | CDR3 | DNA
once | TRBJ2-1 | - | TRBV11-2 | CASSLSGYNEQFF | TGTGCCAGCAGCTTGAGCGGGTACAATGAGCAGTTCTTC
medium-sized | TRBJ1-1 | - | TRBV7-9 | CASSSQRPAGAFF | TGTGCCAGCAGCTCCCAAAGACCTGCCGGGGCTTTCTTT
- | TRBJ1-4 | - | TRBV30 | CAWSEGREYEKLFF | TGTGCCTGGAGTGAGGGGAGAGAGTATGAAAAACTGTTTTTT
- | TRBJ2-7 | - | TRBV2 | CASAVYEQYF | TGTGCCAGCGCCGTCTACGAGCAGTACTTC
few | TRBJ1-2 | TRBD1 | TRBV4-3 | CASSLNRGADGYTF | TGCGCCAGCAGCCTCAACAGGGGAGCGGATGGCTACACCTTC
once | TRBJ2-1 | - | TRBV25-1 | CASSESRGTEQFF | TGTGCCAGCAGTGAATCTAGGGGTACTGAGCAGTTCTTC
few | TRBJ2-1 | - | TRBV6-5 | CASSSQGSYNEQFF | TGTGCCAGCAGTTCACAGGGATCCTACAATGAGCAGTTCTTC
- | TRBJ1-1 | - | TRBV27 | CASSLGQNTEAFF | TGTGCCAGCAGTTTAGGACAGAACACTGAAGCTTTCTTT
- | TRBJ2-7 | - | TRBV9 | CASSGPFSYEQYF | TGTGCCAGCAGCGGGCCCTTCTCCTACGAGCAGTACTTC
- | TRBJ2-3 | - | TRBV13 | CASSLVGTFTDTQYF | TGTGCCAGCAGCTTAGTGGGGACCTTCACAGATACGCAGTATTTT
- | TRBJ2-7 | - | TRBV5-8 | CASSLELSGLREQYF | TGTGCCAGCAGCTTGGAATTGTCAGGGCTTCGGGAGCAGTACTTC
- | TRBJ2-2 | - | TRBV7-5 | CARSDFTIGGVDTGELFF | TGTGCCAGAAGTGACTTCACGATAGGAGGCGTCGACACCGGGGAGCTGTTTTTT
medium-sized | TRBJ1-6 | - | TRBV7-6 | CASSLVPGSPLHF | TGTGCCAGCAGCTTAGTGCCGGGCTCACCCCTCCACTTT
- | TRBJ2-3 | - | TRBV10-1 | CASSQDSSTDTQYF | TGCGCCAGCAGCCAGGATTCTAGCACAGATACGCAGTATTTT
- | TRBJ2-7 | - | TRBV10-3 | CAISESALLSYEQYF | TGTGCCATCAGTGAGTCCGCACTCCTCTCCTACGAGCAGTACTTC
- | TRBJ2-7 | - | TRBV11-3 | CASSSPDLGYEQYF | TGTGCCAGCAGCTCACCGGACCTTGGCTACGAGCAGTACTTC
medium-sized | TRBJ2-2 | - | TRBV5-1 | CASSEGLLVATGELFF | TGCGCCAGCAGCGAGGGACTTTTGGTGGCAACCGGGGAGCTGTTTTTT
- | TRBJ2-7 | TRBD1 | TRBV19 | CASSVTGGNEQYF | TGTGCCAGTAGTGTAACAGGGGGTAACGAGCAGTACTTC
- | TRBJ2-7 | - | TRBV18 | CASSPPNEYEQYF | TGTGCCAGCTCACCACCGAACGAATACGAGCAGTACTTC
few | TRBJ1-4 | - | TRBV28 | CASSPALSLTGKKLFF | TGTGCCAGCAGTCCAGCATTATCCCTTACAGGGAAAAAACTGTTTTTT
- | TRBJ2-1 | TRBD2 | TRBV5-6 | CASSLGRGAPEFF | TGTGCCAGCAGCTTGGGGCGGGGGGCTCCAGAGTTCTTC
medium-sized | TRBJ2-3 | - | TRBV5-4 | CASSFGGYTDTQYF | TGTGCCAGCAGTTTCGGTGGTTACACAGATACGCAGTATTTT
- | TRBJ2-7 | - | TRBV7-9 | CASSLTGQLSYEQYF | TGTGCCAGCAGCTTAACCGGACAGCTCTCCTACGAGCAGTACTTC
- | TRBJ1-2 | - | TRBV6-1 | CASSGVFPTNTF | TGTGCCAGCAGTGGGGTTTTCCCGACGAACACCTTC
once | TRBJ2-7 | - | TRBV7-6 | CASSHSPSYEQYF | TGTGCCAGCAGCCACAGTCCCTCCTACGAGCAGTACTTC
few | TRBJ1-2 | - | TRBV6-5 | CASKGEIGYTF | TGTGCCAGCAAGGGGGAAATTGGCTACACCTTC
few | TRBJ2-3 | - | TRBV28 | CASSSLTVSFTSTDTQYF | TGTGCCAGCAGTTCCTTAACCGTTTCCTTCACTAGCACAGATACGCAGTATTTT
- | TRBJ1-6 | - | TRBV6-5 | CASRAVDSGSPLHF | TGTGCCAGCAGGGCGGTGGACTCGGGTTCACCCCTCCACTTT
- | TRBJ2-5 | TRBD2 | TRBV19 | CASSINSGGTLLGETQYF | TGTGCCAGTAGTATAAATAGCGGGGGCACCCTTCTGGGAGAGACCCAGTACTTC
- | TRBJ2-5 | TRBD1 | TRBV6-1 | CASSEAGAGGHGFGETQYF | TGTGCCAGCAGTGAAGCTGGGGCAGGGGGCCATGGTTTTGGAGAGACCCAGTACTTC
few | TRBJ1-2 | TRBD1 | TRBV5-5 | CASSSGQLRPGYTF | TGTGCCAGCAGCTCGGGACAGCTCCGACCCGGCTACACCTTC
- | TRBJ2-3 | - | TRBV10-3 | CAISAGREGDTQYF | TGTGCCATCAGTGCGGGCCGGGAAGGGGATACGCAGTATTTT
- | TRBJ2-7 | TRBD2 | TRBV15 | CATSRGRGGSYEQYF | TGTGCCACCAGCCGCGGGCGGGGGGGCTCCTACGAGCAGTACTTC
few | TRBJ1-1 | - | TRBV6-5 | CASEQGGNTEAFF | TGTGCCAGCGAACAGGGAGGGAACACTGAAGCTTTCTTT
- | TRBJ1-5 | - | TRBV6-1 | CASRKTGRSNQPQHF | TGTGCCAGCAGAAAAACAGGGAGGAGCAATCAGCCCCAGCATTTT
- | TRBJ2-3 | - | TRBV4-3 | CASSQDRRPSPGDTQYF | TGCGCCAGCAGCCAAGATCGTCGGCCATCCCCGGGAGATACGCAGTATTTT
- | TRBJ1-2 | - | TRBV6-1 | CASSEWVKANYGYTF | TGTGCCAGCAGTGAATGGGTGAAAGCTAACTATGGCTACACCTTC
once | TRBJ2-7 | - | TRBV10-2 | CASSEWQIYEQYF | TGCGCCAGCAGTGAGTGGCAGATTTACGAGCAGTACTTC
- | TRBJ2-2 | - | TRBV9 | CASSVTVYTGELFF | TGTGCCAGCAGCGTTACAGTATACACCGGGGAGCTGTTTTTT
- | TRBJ2-7 | TRBD2 | TRBV7-6 | CASSIYCGGPDEQYF | TGTGCCAGCAGCATATATTGCGGGGGGCCGGACGAGCAGTACTTC
- | TRBJ1-1 | - | TRBV7-8 | CASSLARGQPGHTEAFF | TGTGCCAGCAGCTTAGCCCGAGGACAGCCGGGGCACACTGAAGCTTTCTTT
- | TRBJ2-3 | - | TRBV5-4 | CASSLSPPGTDTQYF | TGTGCCAGCAGCTTATCCCCTCCGGGCACAGATACGCAGTATTTT
- | TRBJ1-2 | - | TRBV7-9 | CASSVVDRPNYGYTF | TGTGCCAGCAGCGTGGTGGACAGACCCAATTATGGCTACACCTTC
few | TRBJ1-1 | - | TRBV5-4 | CASSQTDGTEAFF | TGTGCCAGCAGCCAGACGGACGGCACTGAAGCTTTCTTT
once | TRBJ2-7 | - | TRBV11-1 | CASSLDEGYTSYEQYF | TGTGCCAGCAGCTTAGATGAAGGATATACCTCCTACGAGCAGTACTTC
- | TRBJ2-7 | - | TRBV5-5 | CASSWDDDYEQYF | TGTGCCAGCAGCTGGGATGACGATTACGAGCAGTACTTC
- | TRBJ1-1 | - | TRBV7-9 | CASSMTEDTEAFF | TGTGCCAGCAGCATGACTGAGGACACTGAAGCTTTCTTT
- | TRBJ2-5 | - | TRBV5-4 | CASSFLGGAQETQYF | TGTGCCAGCAGCTTTCTGGGGGGGGCCCAAGAGACCCAGTACTTC
- | TRBJ2-3 | TRBD2 | TRBV30 | CAWSVRAGGRWDTQYF | TGTGCCTGGAGTGTACGAGCGGGGGGGCGGTGGGATACGCAGTATTTT
few | TRBJ2-1 | TRBD2 | TRBV9 | CASSKGRDEQFF | TGTGCCAGCTCCAAGGGGAGGGATGAGCAGTTCTTC
medium-sized | TRBJ2-2 | TRBD1 | TRBV5-5 | CASSTGVPGELFF | TGTGCCAGCAGCACAGGGGTCCCCGGGGAGCTGTTTTTT
- | TRBJ2-1 | - | TRBV19 | CASGLGAGDYNEQFF | TGTGCCAGTGGACTGGGGGCGGGGGACTACAATGAGCAGTTCTTC
few | TRBJ1-6 | - | TRBV9 | CASSVQGNSPLHF | TGTGCCAGCAGCGTACAGGGAAATTCACCCCTCCACTTT